These 26 T cell receptor beta chains came from one sample sequenced in a study of T cells after yellow fever vaccination. TCRdb re-called the 5' RACE reads with MiXCR, one entry per CDR3 protein. This table holds a few hundred thousand distinct CDR3 sequences, 17% found once. Source: PBMCs, taken 5 days after the first yellow fever vaccination. Receptors originate from a man aged 18 to 30 who received the YFV17D yellow fever vaccine.

The chain links TRBV20-1 to TRBJ1-1; D perhaps matches TRBD1 (6 bases). This CDR3 comprises 13 residues. Germline V lookup: CDR1 DFQATT, CDR2 SNEGSKA (reference sequence). V lost 8 bases to trimming and J lost 3 bases, with 16 bases between them. CDR3 protein: CSPRDTQYTEAFF. In DNA, the CDR3 is TGCAGTCCTCGGGACACACAGTACACTGAAGCTTTCTTT.

V is TRBV12-3 or TRBV12-4 and J is TRBJ1-5, with D possibly matching TRBD1 (5 bases). The CDR3 runs 16 residues. V gave up 4 bases and J gave up 5 bases, with 18 bases separating them. This CDR3 is CASSSYGQGLDQPQHF. CDR3 in DNA: TGTGCCAGCAGTTCGTACGGGCAGGGTCTCGATCAGCCCCAGCATTTT.

The chain couples TRBV10-2 to TRBJ1-5; unclear D gene. The germline V gene has CDR1 WSHSY and CDR2 SAAADI. Trimming took off 10 bases at V and 7 bases at J, with 14 bases between the two ends. This CDR3 region has 12 residues. The CDR3 nucleotides are TGCGCCATCTCTGGGGTAGGGCAGCCCCAGCATTTT. This codes for CAISGVGQPQHF.

This clonotype was seen a few times. The chain carries TRBV6-1 and TRBJ2-7, with D possibly TRBD1 on 6 matching bases. The V end was cut by 6 bases, the J end by 4 bases, with 19 bases between. This CDR3 spans 15 amino acids. CDR1 is MNHNS, CDR2 SASEGT, per germline. CDR3: CASSQPRRTDYEQYF. The DNA for the CDR3 is TGTGCCAGCAGCCAACCCCGTCGGACAGATTACGAGCAGTACTTC.

This clonotype was seen a handful of times. The chain has TRBV5-1 and TRBJ1-1, with D perhaps matching TRBD1 (6 bases). Germline loops: CDR1 SGHRS, CDR2 YFSETQ. This CDR3 has 15 amino acids. V was trimmed by 3 bases and J by 4 bases, leaving 16 bases between them. CDR3 nucleotide sequence: TGCGCCAGCAGCTGGGGAGGGGGTTCCGGCACTGAAGCTTTCTTT. Amino acid sequence: CASSWGGGSGTEAFF.

This clonotype was recorded a few times. This chain uses TRBV4-3 with TRBJ2-1; tentatively, D is TRBD1 or TRBD2 (5 bases each). This CDR3 region has 14 residues. The V end lost 1 base, the J end lost 9 bases, and 13 bases lay between the germline ends. Germline CDR1 is LGHNA and CDR2 is YSLEER. This CDR3 reads CASSQVGGKVEQFF. Here the CDR3 DNA reads TGCGCCAGCAGCCAAGTTGGGGGAAAGGTTGAGCAGTTCTTC.

This clonotype was seen a handful of times. CDR3 in DNA: TGCAGTGCTATCGTTGGCTCCCAACTGTTTTTT. Its translation: CSAIVGSQLFF. The J gene is TRBJ1-4, the V gene TRBV20-1, with D hard to call. The germline V gene has CDR1 DFQATT and CDR2 SNEGSKA (reference sequence). Trimming removed 4 bases at V and 12 bases at J, with 12 bases between. The CDR3 has 11 residues.

This clonotype was counted only a few times. The chain joins TRBV28 to TRBJ2-3; D unclear. The CDR3 loop spans 14 amino acids. V lost 3 bases to trimming and J lost 0 bases, with 7 bases between them. From germline, CDR1 is MDHEN and CDR2 SYDVKM. For the CDR3, the DNA is TGTGCCAGCAGTTTTACGCCAAGCACAGATACGCAGTATTTT. It is translated as CASSFTPSTDTQYF.

The V and J genes are TRBV9 and TRBJ1-5; D unclear. V was trimmed by 0 bases and J by 3 bases, leaving 7 bases between them. CDR3 length: 14 amino acids. Germline V lookup: CDR1 SGDLS, CDR2 YYNGEE. For the CDR3, the DNA is TGTGCCAGCAGCGTAGCGGCGGACAATCAGCCCCAGCATTTT. Translation gives CASSVAADNQPQHF.

The table lists this clonotype with a few counts. This chain links TRBV15 with TRBJ2-3; 9 bases align to TRBD2. The CDR3 is made up of 18 amino acids. Trimming cost V 0 bases and J 5 bases; bases outside gene matches: 12. The germline CDR1 and CDR2 sequences are LNHNV and YYDKDF (reference sequence). CDR3 loop: CATSRDRGGGVMEDTQYF. Written as DNA, the CDR3 is TGTGCCACCAGCAGAGATCGCGGCGGGGGGGTGATGGAAGATACGCAGTATTTT.

This chain links TRBV4-3 with TRBJ2-1, with D unresolved. Germline-derived CDR1 and CDR2 are LGHNA and YSLEER. With 0 bases removed from V and 6 bases from J, the gap between germline ends came to 3 bases. The CDR3 is made up of 12 amino acids. The CDR3 DNA reads TGCGCCAGCAGCCAAGATGTCAATGAGCAGTTCTTC. Translated: CASSQDVNEQFF.

The V and J genes are TRBV7-6 and TRBJ2-5, with D tentatively TRBD2 (5 bases). Per germline, CDR1 SGHVS and CDR2 FNYEAQ. There are 15 residues in the CDR3. Trimming shortened V by 1 base and J by 5 bases, and 14 bases separated the two germline ends. CDR3 sequence (DNA): TGTGCCAGCAGCTTAGACATGGGAGCCGCGGAGACCCAGTACTTC. Translation: CASSLDMGAAETQYF.

This sequence joins TRBV3-1 and TRBJ2-1; 8 nucleotides match TRBD1. In germline, CDR1 is LGHDT, CDR2 YNNKEL (reference sequence). V shed 3 bases and J 6 bases; nucleotides not matched to a gene: 4. This CDR3 region has 14 residues. For the CDR3, the DNA is TGTGCCAGCAGCCACCTCGACAGGGGCAATGAGCAGTTCTTC. Its protein product is CASSHLDRGNEQFF.

This clonotype was counted between two and nine times. For the CDR3, the DNA is TGCGCCAGCAGCTCGCTTAGCGGGGGCCTCACAGATACGCAGTATTTT. Residues: CASSSLSGGLTDTQYF. V gene TRBV5-1 combines with J gene TRBJ2-3, with 9 bases fitting TRBD2. The CDR3 extends over 16 amino acids. V lost 3 bases, J lost 2 bases, and 7 bases stayed unmatched. Germline V lookup: CDR1 SGHRS, CDR2 YFSETQ.

This clonotype has ten or more counts. The chain's CDR3 is CASSALTGTQNTEAFF. CDR3 DNA: TGTGCCAGCAGCGCACTAACCGGGACACAGAACACTGAAGCTTTCTTT. This chain uses TRBV9 with TRBJ1-1, with D perhaps matching TRBD1 (6 bases). The CDR3 length is 16 residues. The germline V gene encodes CDR1 SGDLS and CDR2 YYNGEE. The germline V and J ends were trimmed by 3 bases and 1 base, with 16 bases remaining between them.

This clonotype was counted only a few times. The chain carries TRBV19 and TRBJ1-1; D is unclear. There are 12 residues in the CDR3. Germline-derived CDR1 and CDR2 are LNHDA and SQIVND (reference sequence). Trimming took 2 bases from V and 8 from J, leaving 9 bases between them. CDR3 nucleotide sequence: TGTGCCAGTAGTATACGAGAAGGCGAAGCTTTCTTT. This encodes CASSIREGEAFF. The variable domain in full, with the rest retrieved from reference TRBV19 and TRBJ1-1, is DGGITQSPKYLFRKEGQNVTLSCEQNLNHDAMYWYRQDPGQGLRLIYYSQIVNDFQKGDIAEGYSVSREKKESFPLTVTSAQKNPTAFYLCASSIREGEAFFGQGTRLTVV.

V and J are TRBV7-6 and TRBJ1-3, with D unclear. The germline CDR1 and CDR2 sequences are SGHVS and FNYEAQ. The CDR3 runs to 18 residues. V dropped 1 base and J dropped 0 bases, with 16 bases sitting between them. CDR3 coding DNA: TGTGCCAGCAGCTTAGAGGTTCCCGGGTCGGGCTCTGGAAACACCATATATTTT. This codes for CASSLEVPGSGSGNTIYF. Together with reference TRBV7-6 and TRBJ1-3, the CDR3 gives the full variable domain: GAGVSQSPRYKVTKRGQDVALRCDPISGHVSLYWYRQALGQGPEFLTYFNYEAQQDKSGLPNDRFSAERPEGSISTLTIQRTEQRDSAMYRCASSLEVPGSGSGNTIYFGEGSWLTVV.

This clonotype came up a few times. The J gene is TRBJ1-1, the V gene TRBV7-3; D call uncertain. This CDR3 contains 13 residues. Germline V gives CDR1 SGHTA, CDR2 FQGTGA. Trimming took 0 bases from V and 6 from J, leaving 8 bases between them. The CDR3 region has the DNA TGTGCCAGCAGCTTAACGTCAGGAGCTGAAGCTTTCTTT. It codes for CASSLTSGAEAFF.

The J gene is TRBJ2-3, the V gene TRBV10-3; D not certain. Germline V gene lookup returns CDR1 ENHRY and CDR2 SYGVKD. V was trimmed by 8 bases and J by 6 bases, leaving 9 bases between them. The CDR3 contains 11 residues. The CDR3: CAILDRDTQYF. CDR3 in DNA: TGTGCCATCCTGGACCGCGATACGCAGTATTTT.

This clonotype was seen a few times. The chain has TRBV5-5 and TRBJ1-6; no definite D call. The CDR3 runs 17 residues. Germline V CDR1 and CDR2: SGHKS, YYEKEE (reference sequence). Deletions cut 1 base from V and 0 bases from J, with 11 bases between. CDR3 DNA sequence: TGTGCCAGCAGCTTGACATCATCGAGCTCCTATAATTCACCCCTCCACTTT. This gives the protein CASSLTSSSSYNSPLHF.

The sample holds a few counts of this clonotype. The chain combines TRBV20-1 with TRBJ1-5; D might be TRBD1 (5 bases). In germline, CDR1 is DFQATT, CDR2 SNEGSKA (reference sequence). The ends were cut back, 3 bases at V and 2 bases at J, with 14 bases in the middle. The length of the CDR3 is 15 residues. The CDR3 nucleotides are TGCAGTGCTAGTACCGGGGGGATTGGCAATCAGCCCCAGCATTTT. Protein sequence: CSASTGGIGNQPQHF.

In this sample, this clonotype turned up a few times. The chain uses TRBV5-1 and TRBJ1-2, with D perhaps TRBD1 (5 bases). Trimming pared 3 bases from V and 4 bases from J, leaving 7 bases between. This CDR3 has 12 amino acids. The germline V gene has CDR1 SGHRS and CDR2 YFSETQ. The CDR3 here is CASSSDIYGYTF. DNA for the CDR3: TGCGCCAGCAGCTCGGACATCTATGGCTACACCTTC.

The chain has TRBV29-1 and TRBJ2-1, with D maybe TRBD2 (7 bases). Trimming left V 8 bases short and J 10 bases short, with 21 bases between. The length of the CDR3 is 13 residues. CDR1 and CDR2 from the germline V gene are SQVTM and ANQGSEA. The CDR3 sequence: CSTRGGGAGEQFF. The CDR3 DNA reads as TGCAGCACCCGAGGAGGGGGGGCAGGAGAGCAGTTCTTC.

This clonotype has at least ten counts. The gene calls are TRBV14 and TRBJ1-4, with TRBD1 identical over 11 bases. The CDR3 is made up of 14 amino acids. Germline CDR1 and CDR2: SGHDN and FVKESK. V lost 4 bases and J lost 8; bases outside the gene matches: 3. The CDR3 DNA reads as TGTGCCAGCAGCCCGGGGACAGGGGGAGAAAAACTGTTTTTT. This translates into CASSPGTGGEKLFF.

The chain joins TRBV18 to TRBJ2-1, with D tentatively TRBD1 (6 bases). Germline V gene sequence: CDR1 KGHSH, CDR2 LQKENI. V lost 0 bases to trimming and J lost 0 bases, with 9 bases between them. This CDR3 comprises 16 residues. The CDR3 coding sequence is TGTGCCAGCTCACCACCAGGACAGAGCTCCTACAATGAGCAGTTCTTC. Translating gives CASSPPGQSSYNEQFF.

The J gene is TRBJ2-7, the V gene TRBV27; TRBD2 is a possible D gene (7 bases). This CDR3 region has 15 residues. The V end was cut by 7 bases, the J end by 4 bases, with 20 bases between. Germline lookup yields CDR1 MNHEY and CDR2 SMNVEV (reference sequence). The CDR3 bases are TGTGCCAGCACCCTAGCGGTGGGGGCTATATACGAGCAGTACTTC. Encoded protein: CASTLAVGAIYEQYF.